The 10 T cell receptor beta chains in this list originate from one sample, sequenced in a study of blood T cell repertoires in COVID-19 (dated by TCRdb to the early 2020s). The library came from the immunoSEQ multiplex PCR assay. TCRdb took this table from immuneACCESS and kept in-frame rearrangements with V and J called. Such tables lack part of the clones; where checked against another copy, unresolved V genes explain under half of the gap, and the rest is unexplained. The sample table shows about 37,000 clones, and 88% are seen once. Roughly a tenth of the sample lies in the top ten. Sequencing was carried out using peripheral blood. The receptors shown here come from a human donor in a cohort sampled during active COVID-19.

The rearrangement uses TRBV18 and TRBJ2-2; 7 bases map to TRBD2. Losses at the gene ends were 6 bases for V and 2 bases for J; bases not matched to a gene: 6. The CDR3 length is 15 residues. From germline, CDR1 is KGHSH and CDR2 LQKENI. DNA for the CDR3: TGTGCCAGCTCCCCTCTAGCGGTTAACACCGGGGAGCTGTTTTTT. Amino acid sequence: CASSPLAVNTGELFF.

This clone occurred a few times. The chain recombines TRBV19 with TRBJ2-7; 11 bases match TRBD1. The CDR3 loop spans 12 amino acids. The germline gives CDR1 LNHDA, CDR2 SQIVND (reference sequence). V lost 9 bases to trimming and J lost 6 bases; unmatched junction nucleotides: 4. The CDR3 reads CASGQGATEQYF. CDR3 nucleotides: TGTGCCAGCGGACAGGGGGCTACCGAGCAGTACTTC.

The gene calls are TRBV3-1 (or the pseudogene TRBV3-2) and TRBJ2-4; 8 bases agree with TRBD2. This CDR3 comprises 17 residues. The ends lost 1 base at V and 1 base at J; junction bases unmatched: 6. The germline CDR1 and CDR2 sequences are LGHDT and YNNKEL (reference sequence). The CDR3 here is CASSQGGGGQAKNIQYF. DNA for the CDR3: TGTGCCAGCAGCCAAGGAGGCGGGGGGCAGGCCAAAAACATTCAGTACTTC.

CDR3 coding DNA: TGTGCCAGCATGGGATCTTGGGCGGACAGTAACAATGAGCAGTTCTTC. Protein sequence: CASMGSWADSNNEQFF. V and J are TRBV2 and TRBJ2-1; maybe TRBD1 (6 bases). The germline V and J ends were trimmed by 7 bases and 5 bases, with 21 bases remaining between them. The CDR3 runs to 16 residues. CDR1 is SNHLY and CDR2 is FYNNEI in the germline V gene.

The chain employs TRBV6-2 or TRBV6-3 and TRBJ2-7, with D possibly being TRBD1 (5 bases). The V gene's germline CDR1 is MNHEY and CDR2 SVGEGT. The V end lost 6 bases, the J end lost 0 bases, and 9 bases lay between the germline ends. CDR3 length: 13 residues. Here the CDR3 DNA reads TGTGCCAGCAGCAACAGGAGCTCCTACGAGCAGTACTTC. Its protein is CASSNRSSYEQYF.

The genes are TRBV12-2 and TRBJ1-2; the table's D call of TRBD1 was not tested on the DNA. TRBV12-2 is a pseudogene locus. This CDR3 has 17 amino acids. The CDR3 sequence is CASRLGGQGRPNYGYTF. CDR3 in DNA: TGTGCAAGTCGCTTAGGGGGGCAGGGAAGACCTAACTATGGCTACACCTTC.

J is TRBJ2-5 and V is TRBV6-2 or TRBV6-3; D not certain. The CDR3 extends over 13 amino acids. Trimming removed 6 bases at V and 5 bases at J, with 13 bases between. Germline lookup yields CDR1 MNHEY and CDR2 SVGEGT. CDR3 sequence: CASSPELVETQYF. As DNA, the CDR3 is TGTGCCAGCAGCCCTGAGCTAGTGGAGACCCAGTACTTC.

The chain combines TRBV2 with TRBJ1-2, with D hard to call. CDR3 length: 12 amino acids. V gave up 6 bases and J gave up 8 bases, with 13 bases separating them. CDR1 is SNHLY and CDR2 is FYNNEI in the germline V gene. The CDR3 sequence: CASRKEVVGYTF. CDR3 coding DNA: TGTGCCAGCAGAAAAGAGGTAGTGGGCTACACCTTC.

The chain couples TRBV11-1 to TRBJ2-5; 8 bases are shared with TRBD1. Germline V lookup: CDR1 SGHAT, CDR2 FQDESV (reference sequence). V was clipped by 5 bases and J by 2 bases; unmatched bases: 4. The CDR3 runs to 14 residues. The CDR3 region has the DNA TGTGCCAGCAGCCACGGACAGGGACAAGAGACCCAGTACTTC. Protein product: CASSHGQGQETQYF.

The chain employs TRBV2 and TRBJ2-4; 8 bases agree with TRBD2. Germline lookup yields CDR1 SNHLY and CDR2 FYNNEI. The V and J ends lost 8 bases and 6 bases, in that order; junction bases with no gene match: 6. The CDR3 totals 13 residues. The CDR3 protein is CASRGLAANIQYF. The CDR3 DNA is TGTGCCAGCCGAGGACTAGCAGCAAACATTCAGTACTTC.